This TCR beta chain was sequenced during a study of blood T cells in healthy people across ages (dated by TCRdb to the mid-2010s). At the level of the whole study: In model experiments, template switching captured about one uniquely barcoded TCR beta cDNA molecule for every two T cells. To track age-related changes in TCR beta repertoire diversity, the study relied on deep sequencing normalized with unique cDNA molecular identifiers. Four age groups were formed from the donors: young (average approximately 16 years), middle-aged (just under 40), aged (under 70) and long-lived (roughly 88). To avoid experimental bias, donors of different ages were distributed randomly across sequencing lanes. For two donors (one aged 18 to 29 and one aged 80 or older), the study analyzed two additional independent replicas of 1 million unique cDNA reads from the same blood draw. Broad study findings and their caveats: As age increased, observed TCR beta diversity per million T cells dropped in a roughly linear way, and a significant reduction was already evident by age 40. A strong correlation was found between observed TCR beta diversity and the percentage of naive T cells measured by flow cytometry. Because the CMV infection status of the donors was unknown, age-related changes in expanded clonotypes may potentially have been confounded. Compared with the aged group, the long-lived group had more naive CD4+ T cells, fewer expanded clones and increased TCR diversity, a pattern suggesting age selection. Conclusive comparison of naive and antigen-experienced compartments was prevented by the profiling of bulk unsorted PBMCs. Total diversity estimates from one million sequenced T cells were considered lower bounds and underestimates.

Receptor amplification or capture employed 5' RACE. The listed sequencing device is Illumina HiSeq 2500. A second PCR of about 7 to 12 cycles was performed with a sample-barcoded 5' primer and a J-beta primer mix. Each TCR beta cDNA molecule received a unique molecular identifier from a template-switch 5' adaptor carrying 12 random nucleotides. Each sample yielded at least 2.5 million CDR3-containing paired-end reads. First-strand cDNA was synthesized from all RNA with the Mint cDNA synthesis kit, primed by a TRBC-specific oligonucleotide. All cDNA was treated with uracil-DNA glycosylase and then went through a first 18-cycle PCR with the universal primers M1SS and BC2_uni_R. The authors' pipeline ran thus. Normalization of each sample was performed by random selection of 1 million high-quality reads, each carrying a distinct molecular identifier. Reads with shared molecular identifiers were discarded instead of being binned into consensus sequences. MiTCR, set to a Q25 quality threshold and the strictest error-elimination algorithm, was used for CDR3 identification, clonotype clustering and error correction. Lower-bound total TCR beta diversity was estimated with a nonparametric unseen species model using Euler transformation. TCRdb itself trimmed the public reads at Q25 with fastp, ran MiXCR and retained productive beta chains. Each entry is one CDR3 protein sequence, shown with its most common DNA and genes. What appears here as the V and J calls and clone size reflects TCRdb's work, not the paper's. The sample profile shows 1.5 million to 2 million distinct CDR3 sequences; about 31% of them were found once. Roughly 12% of the sample is taken by the ten largest.

Systemically healthy Caucasian individuals from Russia, 35 to 50 in total and aged about 6 to 100 years, were included as donors. Each donor gave roughly 9.5 milliliters of peripheral blood, collected into EDTA-treated Vacutainer tubes. Ficoll-Paque density-gradient centrifugation was used to isolate PBMCs, with at least 7 million obtained per sample. Trizol reagent was used to extract total RNA from PBMCs, with at least 5.5 micrograms per sample. Naive CD45RAhigh/CD27high T cell percentages were measured by flow cytometry on a PBMC aliquot from every donor. The CDR3 runs 11 amino acids, cysteine and phenylalanine included. Left in the record is the CDR3 DNA by itself, 33 bases read in frame from the first base. CDR1 is given as MNHEY and CDR2 as SVGAGI, both from the germline V gene. V is cut by 4 bases and J by 12 bases, and the space between the germline ends is 13 bases. As for this clonotype: Its antigen remains undetermined. The record has no base qualities; no much larger clone is one base away.

The rearrangement combines TRBV6-5 with TRBJ2-7; a tentative D match to TRBD1 spans 6 bases. This clonotype originated in a woman in her 30s in good health. Sequencing was performed on blood. The CDR3 protein is CASSSLGTRYF. The sequence in DNA is TGTGCCAGCAGTTCCCTTGGGACAAGGTACTTC.